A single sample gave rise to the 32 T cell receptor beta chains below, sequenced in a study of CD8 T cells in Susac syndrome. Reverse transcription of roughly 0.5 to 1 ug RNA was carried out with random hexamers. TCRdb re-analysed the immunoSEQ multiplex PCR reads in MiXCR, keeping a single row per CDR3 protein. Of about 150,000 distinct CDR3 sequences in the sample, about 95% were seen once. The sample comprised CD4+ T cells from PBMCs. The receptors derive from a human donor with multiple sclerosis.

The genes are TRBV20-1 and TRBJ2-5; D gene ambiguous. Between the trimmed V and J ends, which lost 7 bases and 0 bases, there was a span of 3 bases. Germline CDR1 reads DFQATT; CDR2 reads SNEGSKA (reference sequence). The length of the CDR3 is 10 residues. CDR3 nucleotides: TGCAGTGGAGACCAAGAGACCCAGTACTTC. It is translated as CSGDQETQYF.

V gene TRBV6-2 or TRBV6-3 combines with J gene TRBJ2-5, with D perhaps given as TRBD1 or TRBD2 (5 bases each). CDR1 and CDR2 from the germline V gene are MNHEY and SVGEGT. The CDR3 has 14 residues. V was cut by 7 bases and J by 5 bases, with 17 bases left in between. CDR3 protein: CASTLPGRGETQYF. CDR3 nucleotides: TGTGCCAGCACCCTCCCAGGGCGCGGGGAGACCCAGTACTTC.

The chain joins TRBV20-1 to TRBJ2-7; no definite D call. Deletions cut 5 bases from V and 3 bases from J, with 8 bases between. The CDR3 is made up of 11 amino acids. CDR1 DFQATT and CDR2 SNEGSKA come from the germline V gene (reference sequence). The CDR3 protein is CSAAKDYEQYF. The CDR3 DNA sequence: TGCAGTGCTGCTAAAGACTACGAGCAGTACTTC.

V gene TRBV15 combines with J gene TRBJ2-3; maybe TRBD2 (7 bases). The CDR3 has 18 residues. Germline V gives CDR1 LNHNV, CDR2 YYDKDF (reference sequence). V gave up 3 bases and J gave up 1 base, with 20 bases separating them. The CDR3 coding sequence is TGTGCCACCAGCAGCGGTCGGGGGGCTACCACGCGCACAGATACGCAGTATTTT. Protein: CATSSGRGATTRTDTQYF.

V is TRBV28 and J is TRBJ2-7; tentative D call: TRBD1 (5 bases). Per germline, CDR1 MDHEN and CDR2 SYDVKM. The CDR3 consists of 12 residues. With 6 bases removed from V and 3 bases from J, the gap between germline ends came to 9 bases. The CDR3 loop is CASRGLVYEQYF. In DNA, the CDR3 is TGTGCCAGCAGGGGGCTGGTCTACGAGCAGTACTTC. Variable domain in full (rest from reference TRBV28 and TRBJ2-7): DVKVTQSSRYLVKRTGEKVFLECVQDMDHENMFWYRQDPGLGLRLIYFSYDVKMKEKGDIPEGYSVSREKKERFSLILESASTNQTSMYLCASRGLVYEQYFGPGTRLTVT.

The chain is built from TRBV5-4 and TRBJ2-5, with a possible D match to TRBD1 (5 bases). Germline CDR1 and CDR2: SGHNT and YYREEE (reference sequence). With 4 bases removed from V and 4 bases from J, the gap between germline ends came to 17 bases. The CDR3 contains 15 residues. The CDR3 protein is CASSHVSGQGETQYF. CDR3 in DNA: TGTGCCAGCAGCCACGTCTCCGGGCAGGGAGAGACCCAGTACTTC.

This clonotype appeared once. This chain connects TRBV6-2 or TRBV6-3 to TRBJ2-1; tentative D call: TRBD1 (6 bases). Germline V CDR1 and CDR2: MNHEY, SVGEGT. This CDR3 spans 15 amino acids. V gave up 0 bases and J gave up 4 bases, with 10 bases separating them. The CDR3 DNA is TGTGCCAGCAGTTACTCCCAGACAGGATACAATGAGCAGTTCTTC. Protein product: CASSYSQTGYNEQFF.

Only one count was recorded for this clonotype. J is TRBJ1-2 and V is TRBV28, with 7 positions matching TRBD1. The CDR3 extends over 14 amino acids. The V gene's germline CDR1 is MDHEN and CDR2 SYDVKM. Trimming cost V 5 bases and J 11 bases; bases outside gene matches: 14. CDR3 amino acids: CASSPSDRTWGYTF. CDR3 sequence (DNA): TGTGCCAGCAGTCCCTCGGACAGGACTTGGGGGTACACCTTC.

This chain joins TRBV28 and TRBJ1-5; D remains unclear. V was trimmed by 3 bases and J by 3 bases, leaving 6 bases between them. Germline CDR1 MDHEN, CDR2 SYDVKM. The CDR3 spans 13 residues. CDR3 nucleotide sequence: TGTGCCAGCAGTTTTTCGGTCAATCAGCCCCAGCATTTT. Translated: CASSFSVNQPQHF.

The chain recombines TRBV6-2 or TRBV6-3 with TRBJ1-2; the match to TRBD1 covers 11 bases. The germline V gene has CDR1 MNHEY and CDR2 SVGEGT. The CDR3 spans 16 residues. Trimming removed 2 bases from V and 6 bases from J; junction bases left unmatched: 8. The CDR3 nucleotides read TGTGCCAGCAGTTACCCATCGGGACAGGGGGTTGATGGCTACACCTTC. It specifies CASSYPSGQGVDGYTF.

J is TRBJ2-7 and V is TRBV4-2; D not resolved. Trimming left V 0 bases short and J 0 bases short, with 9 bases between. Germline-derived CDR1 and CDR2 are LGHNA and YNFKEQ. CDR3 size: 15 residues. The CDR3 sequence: CASSQERASSYEQYF. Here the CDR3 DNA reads TGTGCCAGCAGCCAAGAACGAGCGTCCTCCTACGAGCAGTACTTC.

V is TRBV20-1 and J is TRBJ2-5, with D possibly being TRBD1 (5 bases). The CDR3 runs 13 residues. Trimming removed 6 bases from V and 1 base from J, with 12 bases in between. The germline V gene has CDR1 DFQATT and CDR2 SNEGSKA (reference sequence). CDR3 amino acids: CSAIRTSQETQYF. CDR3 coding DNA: TGCAGTGCGATCAGGACAAGCCAAGAGACCCAGTACTTC.

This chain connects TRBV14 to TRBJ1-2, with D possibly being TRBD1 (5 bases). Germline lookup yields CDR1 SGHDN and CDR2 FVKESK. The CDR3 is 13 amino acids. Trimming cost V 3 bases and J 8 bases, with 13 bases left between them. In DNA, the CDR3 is TGTGCCAGCAGCCACAAAGTGGGGGTCGGCTACACCTTC. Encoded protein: CASSHKVGVGYTF.

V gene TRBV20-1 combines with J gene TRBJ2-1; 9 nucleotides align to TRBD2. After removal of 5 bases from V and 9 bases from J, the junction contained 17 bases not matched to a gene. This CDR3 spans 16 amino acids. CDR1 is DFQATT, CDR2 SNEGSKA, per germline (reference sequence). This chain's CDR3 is CSAPDSRLAVKGEQFF. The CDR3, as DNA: TGCAGTGCTCCTGACAGTCGACTAGCGGTTAAGGGTGAGCAGTTCTTC.

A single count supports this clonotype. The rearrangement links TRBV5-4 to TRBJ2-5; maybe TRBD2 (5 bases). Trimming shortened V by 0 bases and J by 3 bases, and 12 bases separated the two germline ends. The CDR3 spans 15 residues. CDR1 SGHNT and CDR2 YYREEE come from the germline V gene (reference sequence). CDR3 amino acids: CASSLALASKETQYF. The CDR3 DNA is TGTGCCAGCAGCTTGGCCCTAGCCAGTAAAGAGACCCAGTACTTC. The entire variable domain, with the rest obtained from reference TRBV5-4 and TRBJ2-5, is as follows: ETGVTQSPTHLIKTRGQQVTLRCSSQSGHNTVSWYQQALGQGPQFIFQYYREEENGRGNFPPRFSGLQFPNYSSELNVNALELDDSALYLCASSLALASKETQYFGPGTRLLVL.

Here the CDR3 DNA reads TGTGCCAGCAGCCAAGACCTTAGGGCCACTACCTACGAGCAGTACTTC. This gives the protein CASSQDLRATTYEQYF. The chain joins TRBV14 to TRBJ2-7; D gene unclear. The CDR3 is made up of 16 amino acids. The ends were cut back, 0 bases at V and 2 bases at J, with 14 bases in the middle. Per germline, CDR1 SGHDN and CDR2 FVKESK.

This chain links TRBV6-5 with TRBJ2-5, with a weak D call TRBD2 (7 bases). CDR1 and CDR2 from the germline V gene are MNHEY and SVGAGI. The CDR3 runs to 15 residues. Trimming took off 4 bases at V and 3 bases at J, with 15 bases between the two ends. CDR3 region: CASSSYTGTKETQYF. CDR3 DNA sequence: TGTGCCAGCAGTTCCTACACAGGGACTAAAGAGACCCAGTACTTC.

CDR3 residues: CASRTYSAGLVMNTEAFF. CDR3 nucleotides: TGTGCCAGTAGAACATACTCCGCAGGACTTGTTATGAACACTGAAGCTTTCTTT. The chain is built from TRBV19 and TRBJ1-1; D is unclear. Trimming left V 6 bases short and J 0 bases short, with 23 bases between. This CDR3 contains 18 residues. The V gene's germline CDR1 is LNHDA and CDR2 SQIVND (reference sequence).

In nucleotides, the CDR3 is TGTGCCAGCAGCCAAGGTGGGGTGGCTTTCTTT. Amino acid sequence: CASSQGGVAFF. The chain combines TRBV12-3 or TRBV12-4 with TRBJ1-1; D uncertain. This CDR3 has 11 amino acids. The germline V and J ends were trimmed by 6 bases and 11 bases, with 13 bases remaining between them.

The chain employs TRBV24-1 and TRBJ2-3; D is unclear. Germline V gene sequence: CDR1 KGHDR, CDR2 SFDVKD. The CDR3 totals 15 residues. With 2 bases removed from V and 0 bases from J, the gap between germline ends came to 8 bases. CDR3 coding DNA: TGTGCCACCAGTGATTATAAAACCAGCACAGATACGCAGTATTTT. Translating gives CATSDYKTSTDTQYF.

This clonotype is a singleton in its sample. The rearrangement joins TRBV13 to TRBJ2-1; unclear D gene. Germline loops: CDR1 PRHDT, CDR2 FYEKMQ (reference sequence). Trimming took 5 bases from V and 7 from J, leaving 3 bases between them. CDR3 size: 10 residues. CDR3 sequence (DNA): TGTGCCAGCAGCCAAAATGAGCAGTTCTTC. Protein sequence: CASSQNEQFF.

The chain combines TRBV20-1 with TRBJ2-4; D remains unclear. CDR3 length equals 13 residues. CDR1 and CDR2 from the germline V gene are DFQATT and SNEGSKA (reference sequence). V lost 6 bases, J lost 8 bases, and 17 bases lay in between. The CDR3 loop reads CSAIMGIVDIQYF. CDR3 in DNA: TGCAGTGCCATCATGGGTATAGTAGACATTCAGTACTTC.

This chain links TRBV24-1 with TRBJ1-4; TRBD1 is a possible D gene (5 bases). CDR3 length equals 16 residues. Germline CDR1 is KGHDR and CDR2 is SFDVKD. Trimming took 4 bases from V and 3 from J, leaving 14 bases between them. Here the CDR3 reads CATSDSGGTANEKLFF. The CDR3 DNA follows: TGTGCCACCAGTGACTCGGGGGGGACCGCTAATGAAAAACTGTTTTTT.

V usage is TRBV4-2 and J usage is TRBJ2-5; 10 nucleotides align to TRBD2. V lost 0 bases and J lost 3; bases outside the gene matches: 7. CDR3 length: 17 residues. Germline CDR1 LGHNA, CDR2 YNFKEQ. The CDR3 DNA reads TGTGCCAGCAGCCAAGATCCTAGCGGGAGATCGGAAGAGACCCAGTACTTC. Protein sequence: CASSQDPSGRSEETQYF.

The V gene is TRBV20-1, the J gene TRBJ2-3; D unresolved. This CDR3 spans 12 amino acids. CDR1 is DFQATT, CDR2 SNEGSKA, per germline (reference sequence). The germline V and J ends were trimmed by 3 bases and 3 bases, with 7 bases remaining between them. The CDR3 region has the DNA TGCAGTGCTAGCAGGCCTACAGATACGCAGTATTTT. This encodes CSASRPTDTQYF.

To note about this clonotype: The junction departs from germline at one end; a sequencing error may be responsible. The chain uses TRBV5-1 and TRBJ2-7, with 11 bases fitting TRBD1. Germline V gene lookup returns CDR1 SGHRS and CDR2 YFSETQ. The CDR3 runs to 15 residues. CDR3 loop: CASSLGQGVSYEQYF. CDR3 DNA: TGCGCCAGCAGTTTGGGACAGGGGGTCTCCTACGAGCAGTACTTC.

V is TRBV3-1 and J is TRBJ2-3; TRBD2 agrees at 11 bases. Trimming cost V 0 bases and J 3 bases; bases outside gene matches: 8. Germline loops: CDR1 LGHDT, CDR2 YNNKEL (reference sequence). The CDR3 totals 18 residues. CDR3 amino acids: CASSQDWGSGRGTDTQYF. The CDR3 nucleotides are TGTGCCAGCAGCCAAGATTGGGGTAGCGGGAGGGGTACAGATACGCAGTATTTT.

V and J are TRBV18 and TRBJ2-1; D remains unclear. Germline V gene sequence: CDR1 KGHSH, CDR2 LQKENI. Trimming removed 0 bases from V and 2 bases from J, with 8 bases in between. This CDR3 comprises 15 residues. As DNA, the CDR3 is TGTGCCAGCTCACCACCGAGTGACCCCTACAATGAGCAGTTCTTC. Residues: CASSPPSDPYNEQFF.

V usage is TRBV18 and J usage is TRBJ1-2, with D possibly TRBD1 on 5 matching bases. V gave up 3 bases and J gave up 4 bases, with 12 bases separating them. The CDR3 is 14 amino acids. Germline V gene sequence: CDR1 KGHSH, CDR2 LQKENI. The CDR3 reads CASSPDNLSYGYTF. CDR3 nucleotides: TGTGCCAGCTCACCGGACAACTTATCCTATGGCTACACCTTC.

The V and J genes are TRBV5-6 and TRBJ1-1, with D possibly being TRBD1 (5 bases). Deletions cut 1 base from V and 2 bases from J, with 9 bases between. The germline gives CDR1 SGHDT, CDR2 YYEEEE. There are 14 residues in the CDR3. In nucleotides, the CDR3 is TGTGCCAGCAGCTTGCCAGGGAAAAACACTGAAGCTTTCTTT. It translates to CASSLPGKNTEAFF.

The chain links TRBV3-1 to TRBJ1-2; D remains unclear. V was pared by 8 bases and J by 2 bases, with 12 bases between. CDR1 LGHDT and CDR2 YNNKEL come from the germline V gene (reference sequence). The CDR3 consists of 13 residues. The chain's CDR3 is CASGKELNYGYTF. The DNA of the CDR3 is TGTGCCAGCGGGAAAGAACTAAACTATGGCTACACCTTC.

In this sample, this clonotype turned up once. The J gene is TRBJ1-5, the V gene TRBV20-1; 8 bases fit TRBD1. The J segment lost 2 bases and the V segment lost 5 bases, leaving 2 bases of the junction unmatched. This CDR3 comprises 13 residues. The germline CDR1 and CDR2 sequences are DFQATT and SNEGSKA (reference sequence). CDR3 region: CSAVDRGNQPQHF. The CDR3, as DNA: TGCAGTGCTGTGGACAGGGGCAATCAGCCCCAGCATTTT.